These 28 T cell receptor beta chains were sequenced from one sample in a study of glioma-infiltrating T cells after dendritic cell vaccination. Time point reported: after dendritic cell vaccination, including at tumor progression/relapse. Repertoires were generated with immunoSEQ multiplex PCR, while TCRdb's copy carries only in-frame clones and drops some. The table has approximately 110,000 clones, 90% seen once; the top ten hold over 2.5%. Here the sequenced sample was blood, taken after dendritic cell vaccination. The receptors were sampled from a human donor with glioblastoma.

In DNA, the CDR3 is TGTGCCAGCAGTGAGCCTAGCGGGCAAGAGACCCAGTACTTC. Translation: CASSEPSGQETQYF. This chain joins TRBV2 and TRBJ2-5, with 8 nucleotides matching TRBD2. The V segment lost 3 bases and the J segment 2 bases; nucleotides outside the gene matches: 2. This CDR3 region has 14 residues. CDR1 SNHLY and CDR2 FYNNEI come from the germline V gene.

The chain joins TRBV6-1 to TRBJ2-6; TRBD1 agrees at 7 bases. J was trimmed by 3 bases and V by 5 bases; bases with no gene match: 4. This CDR3 is 15 amino acids long. CDR1 is MNHNS and CDR2 is SASEGT in the germline V gene. The CDR3: CASSSGGLGANVLTF. The CDR3 DNA reads as TGTGCCAGCAGTTCAGGGGGTCTTGGGGCCAACGTCCTGACTTTC.

This chain links TRBV9 with TRBJ1-4; D is perhaps TRBD1 (6 bases). This CDR3 is 15 amino acids long. The V gene lost 1 base and the J gene lost 10 bases, with 17 bases spanning the gap. CDR1 is SGDLS, CDR2 YYNGEE, per germline. This CDR3 reads CASSVREGGDGKLFF. CDR3 nucleotides: TGTGCCAGCAGCGTAAGGGAGGGGGGCGATGGAAAACTGTTTTTT.

The rearrangement links TRBV7-9 to TRBJ1-2; 7 nucleotides line up with TRBD1. Losses at the gene ends were 1 base for V and 7 bases for J; bases not matched to a gene: 6. Germline V CDR1 and CDR2: SEHNR, FQNEAQ (reference sequence). The CDR3 extends over 14 amino acids. The CDR3 spells CASSLGQGVGGYTF. As DNA, the CDR3 is TGTGCCAGCAGCTTAGGTCAGGGGGTAGGTGGCTACACCTTC. Looking up the rest from reference TRBV7-9 and TRBJ1-2 gives the full variable domain: DTGVSQNPRHKITKRGQNVTFRCDPISEHNRLYWYRQTLGQGPEFLTYFQNEAQLEKSRLLSDRFSAERPKGSFSTLEIQRTEQGDSAMYLCASSLGQGVGGYTFGSGTRLTVV.

The chain employs TRBV30 and TRBJ1-1, with D perhaps TRBD1 (5 bases). Trimming shortened V by 1 base and J by 1 base, and 13 bases separated the two germline ends. Germline CDR1 is GTSNPN and CDR2 is SVGIG (reference sequence). This CDR3 spans 15 amino acids. The CDR3 bases are TGTGCCTGGAGTGACTCCAGGGTGTGGAACACTGAAGCTTTCTTT. Its protein is CAWSDSRVWNTEAFF.

The chain is built from TRBV7-8 and TRBJ2-1; D might be TRBD2 (6 bases). CDR1 is SGHVS, CDR2 FQNEAQ, per germline. V was pared by 3 bases and J by 9 bases, with 15 bases between. The CDR3 totals 14 residues. The CDR3 region is CASSFSGWGGEQFF. CDR3 nucleotides: TGTGCCAGCAGCTTCTCCGGGTGGGGAGGTGAGCAGTTCTTC.

J is TRBJ1-2 and V is TRBV29-1; D may be TRBD1 (5 bases). Germline CDR1 is SQVTM and CDR2 is ANQGSEA. This CDR3 comprises 13 residues. Deletions cut 7 bases from V and 8 bases from J, with 20 bases between. The CDR3 reads CSARPGGGEGYTF. DNA of the CDR3: TGCAGCGCCCGTCCCGGGGGTGGGGAGGGCTACACCTTC. Looking up the rest from reference TRBV29-1 and TRBJ1-2 gives the full variable domain: SAVISQKPSRDICQRGTSLTIQCQVDSQVTMMFWYRQQPGQSLTLIATANQGSEATYESGFVIDKFPISRPNLTFSTLTVSNMSPEDSSIYLCSARPGGGEGYTFGSGTRLTVV.

The CDR3 sequence is CASSAGTTSYNEQFF. CDR3 sequence (DNA): TGCGCCAGCAGCGCGGGGACGACCTCCTACAATGAGCAGTTCTTC. This chain joins TRBV5-1 and TRBJ2-1; D might be TRBD2 (6 bases). The CDR3 is 15 amino acids. Between the trimmed V and J ends, which lost 4 bases and 0 bases, there was a span of 11 bases. Germline values: CDR1 SGHRS, CDR2 YFSETQ. Based on the CDR3 plus reference TRBV5-1 and TRBJ2-1, the full variable domain is KAGVTQTPRYLIKTRGQQVTLSCSPISGHRSVSWYQQTPGQGLQFLFEYFSETQRNKGNFPGRFSGRQFSNSRSEMNVSTLELGDSALYLCASSAGTTSYNEQFFGPGTRLTVL.

The rearrangement links TRBV9 to TRBJ2-1; D gene ambiguous. The CDR3 runs to 11 residues. CDR1 and CDR2 (germline): SGDLS, YYNGEE. Trimming left V 2 bases short and J 6 bases short, with 3 bases between. CDR3 DNA sequence: TGTGCCAGCAGCGTCTCCAATGAGCAGTTCTTC. Its protein product is CASSVSNEQFF.

The chain uses TRBV30 and TRBJ1-1; 7 bases agree with TRBD1. The CDR3 runs 15 residues. V was clipped by 3 bases and J by 4 bases; unmatched bases: 11. CDR1 and CDR2 from the germline V gene are GTSNPN and SVGIG (reference sequence). As DNA, the CDR3 is TGTGCCTGGAGAGATACAGGGGCTTGGAGCACTGAAGCTTTCTTT. It encodes CAWRDTGAWSTEAFF. The complete variable domain, with remaining parts taken from reference TRBV30 and TRBJ1-1, reads SQTIHQWPATLVQPVGSPLSLECTVEGTSNPNLYWYRQAAGRGLQLLFYSVGIGQISSEVPQNLSASRPQDRQFILSSKKLLLSDSGFYLCAWRDTGAWSTEAFFGQGTRLTVV.

The chain recombines TRBV6-6 with TRBJ1-5; TRBD1 might be the D (6 bases). CDR1 and CDR2 (germline): MNHNY, SVGAGI (reference sequence). This CDR3 has 13 residues. The ends were cut back, 8 bases at V and 0 bases at J, with 8 bases in the middle. The CDR3, as DNA: TGTGCCAGCGGACAGACTAGCAATCAGCCCCAGCATTTT. Its translation is CASGQTSNQPQHF.

This chain connects TRBV5-1 to TRBJ2-4; weak D call: TRBD1 (7 bases). Trimming cost V 4 bases and J 9 bases, with 14 bases left between them. CDR1 and CDR2 from the germline V gene are SGHRS and YFSETQ. This CDR3 has 13 residues. The CDR3 nucleotides read TGCGCCAGCAGCGACAGGGCGGGGAGCATTCAGTACTTC. Protein product: CASSDRAGSIQYF. The full variable domain, completed using reference TRBV5-1 and TRBJ2-4, is KAGVTQTPRYLIKTRGQQVTLSCSPISGHRSVSWYQQTPGQGLQFLFEYFSETQRNKGNFPGRFSGRQFSNSRSEMNVSTLELGDSALYLCASSDRAGSIQYFGAGTRLSVL.

The V and J genes are TRBV5-1 and TRBJ1-2; TRBD1 matches at 10 bases. The V and J ends lost 4 bases and 4 bases, in that order; junction bases with no gene match: 7. The germline V gene has CDR1 SGHRS and CDR2 YFSETQ. The CDR3 spans 15 residues. CDR3 DNA sequence: TGCGCCAGCAGCCCCGAGACAGGGGGCGGCTATGGCTACACCTTC. Translating gives CASSPETGGGYGYTF.

The chain has TRBV4-2 and TRBJ2-2, with 8 positions matching TRBD1. This CDR3 region has 15 residues. J gave up 5 bases and V 4 bases, and 6 bases lay outside the gene matches. Germline CDR1 reads LGHNA; CDR2 reads YNFKEQ. CDR3 DNA sequence: TGTGCCAGCAGCCCTCGGACAGGGTTAACCGGGGAGCTGTTTTTT. This gives the protein CASSPRTGLTGELFF.

The chain carries TRBV2 and TRBJ1-4, with a tentative D call TRBD1 (5 bases). The germline gives CDR1 SNHLY, CDR2 FYNNEI. V lost 7 bases and J 4 bases, leaving 7 bases between the germline ends. The CDR3 is 12 residues long. The CDR3 spells CASKQDNEKLFF. The DNA for the CDR3 is TGTGCCAGCAAACAGGATAATGAAAAACTGTTTTTT.

The V gene is TRBV5-4, the J gene TRBJ2-7, with 8 bases identical to TRBD1. CDR1 and CDR2 from the germline V gene are SGHNT and YYREEE (reference sequence). V dropped 1 base and J dropped 6; count of bases not matched to a gene: 6. The CDR3 runs to 14 residues. The CDR3 region has the DNA TGTGCCAGCAGCTTGCAGGGGGCCGGGGGCGAGCAGTACTTC. This translates into CASSLQGAGGEQYF.

The V call is TRBV5-1, the J call TRBJ1-4; 8 positions agree with TRBD1. With 2 bases clipped from V and 8 bases from J, the junction kept 11 bases outside the gene matches. The CDR3 is 16 amino acids. From germline, CDR1 is SGHRS and CDR2 YFSETQ. CDR3 sequence: CASSFGQGGSSEKLFF. CDR3 in DNA: TGCGCCAGCAGCTTCGGACAGGGAGGTTCCTCCGAAAAACTGTTTTTT. Variable domain in full (rest from reference TRBV5-1 and TRBJ1-4): KAGVTQTPRYLIKTRGQQVTLSCSPISGHRSVSWYQQTPGQGLQFLFEYFSETQRNKGNFPGRFSGRQFSNSRSEMNVSTLELGDSALYLCASSFGQGGSSEKLFFGSGTQLSVL.

The CDR3 loop is CASSIRTGGFEQYF. The CDR3 nucleotides read TGTGCCAGTAGTATCCGGACAGGGGGTTTCGAGCAGTACTTC. This chain joins TRBV19 and TRBJ2-7; 10 bases match TRBD1. The trim removed 3 bases at V and 6 bases at J, leaving 5 bases unmatched. The CDR3 sequence is 14 residues long. From germline, CDR1 is LNHDA and CDR2 SQIVND (reference sequence).

This CDR3 reads CASSTLDEQFF. The DNA for the CDR3 is TGTGCCAGTAGTACCCTAGATGAGCAGTTCTTC. The chain recombines TRBV19 with TRBJ2-1; no clear D. The CDR3 consists of 11 residues. Trimming shortened V by 4 bases and J by 8 bases, and 6 bases separated the two germline ends. Germline CDR1 reads LNHDA; CDR2 reads SQIVND (reference sequence).

The V call is TRBV27, the J call TRBJ2-1, with 8 positions matching TRBD2. This CDR3 contains 18 residues. In germline, CDR1 is MNHEY, CDR2 SMNVEV (reference sequence). The ends lost 7 bases at V and 1 base at J; junction bases unmatched: 15. The DNA of the CDR3 is TGTGCCAGCACCTTCCGGGCTAGCGGGTTCCCTTCCTACAATGAGCAGTTCTTC. Amino acid sequence: CASTFRASGFPSYNEQFF.

This clone has just a few counts. The rearrangement links TRBV27 to TRBJ2-3; D is uncertain. V was cut by 2 bases and J by 2 bases, with 11 bases left in between. CDR3 length equals 15 residues. The germline CDR1 and CDR2 sequences are MNHEY and SMNVEV (reference sequence). For the CDR3, the DNA is TGTGCCAGCAGTTTAATACGGAGAAACACAGATACGCAGTATTTT. This translates into CASSLIRRNTDTQYF.

Note on this clone: Compared with germline, one end of the junction differs, possibly owing to a read error. The chain joins TRBV7-7 to TRBJ2-7; TRBD1 matches at 9 bases. This CDR3 comprises 13 residues. Germline V gene lookup returns CDR1 SSHAT and CDR2 FNYEAQ (reference sequence). CDR3: CASSSDRGGEQYF. The CDR3 DNA reads as TGTGCTAGCAGTTCGGACAGGGGAGGGGAGCAGTACTTC.

The rearrangement links TRBV7-2 to TRBJ1-6; D gene ambiguous. Germline V gives CDR1 SGHTA, CDR2 FQGNSA. Trimming left V 2 bases short and J 16 bases short, with 9 bases between. This CDR3 is built from 11 residues. CDR3 protein: CASSLSVLLHF. DNA of the CDR3: TGTGCCAGCAGCTTAAGCGTCCTGCTCCACTTT.

This chain connects TRBV7-9 to TRBJ2-7, with a possible D match to TRBD1 (5 bases). Germline assignment: CDR1 SEHNR and CDR2 FQNEAQ (reference sequence). This CDR3 is 12 amino acids long. Trimming stripped 5 bases from V and 9 bases from J, with 14 bases between. For the CDR3, the DNA is TGTGCCAGCAGCCTCGAATTCGACAGGCAGTACTTC. Its protein is CASSLEFDRQYF.

The chain is built from TRBV18 and TRBJ2-2, with TRBD1 matching over 8 bases. The CDR3 is made up of 17 amino acids. CDR1 is KGHSH and CDR2 is LQKENI in the germline V gene. J was trimmed by 6 bases and V by 6 bases; bases with no gene match: 15. The CDR3 sequence: CASSPQGATGVAGELFF. The CDR3 region has the DNA TGTGCCAGCTCCCCGCAGGGGGCCACCGGGGTCGCCGGGGAGCTGTTTTTT.

The rearrangement uses TRBV6-1 and TRBJ2-7; a possible D gene is TRBD1 (5 bases). Germline V gene data show CDR1 as MNHNS and CDR2 as SASEGT. V lost 2 bases to trimming and J lost 6 bases, with 14 bases between them. CDR3 size: 14 residues. As DNA, the CDR3 is TGTGCCAGCAGTGAATTGTGGGGTAGGGGCGAGCAGTACTTC. This codes for CASSELWGRGEQYF.

The chain couples TRBV5-1 to TRBJ2-5; 10 positions match TRBD1. The CDR3 runs 15 residues. With V trimmed by 3 bases and J by 4 bases, 6 bases remained unmatched. Germline V gene sequence: CDR1 SGHRS, CDR2 YFSETQ. DNA for the CDR3: TGCGCCAGCAGCTGGACAGGGGGTTCGGGAGAGACCCAGTACTTC. It translates to CASSWTGGSGETQYF.

The gene calls are TRBV6-1 and TRBJ2-1; TRBD2 matches at 13 bases. Germline loops: CDR1 MNHNS, CDR2 SASEGT. CDR3 size: 17 residues. J was trimmed by 4 bases and V by 1 base; bases with no gene match: 4. The CDR3 DNA is TGTGCCAGCAGTGAAGTAGGGACTAGCGGGATTTACAATGAGCAGTTCTTC. It is translated as CASSEVGTSGIYNEQFF.